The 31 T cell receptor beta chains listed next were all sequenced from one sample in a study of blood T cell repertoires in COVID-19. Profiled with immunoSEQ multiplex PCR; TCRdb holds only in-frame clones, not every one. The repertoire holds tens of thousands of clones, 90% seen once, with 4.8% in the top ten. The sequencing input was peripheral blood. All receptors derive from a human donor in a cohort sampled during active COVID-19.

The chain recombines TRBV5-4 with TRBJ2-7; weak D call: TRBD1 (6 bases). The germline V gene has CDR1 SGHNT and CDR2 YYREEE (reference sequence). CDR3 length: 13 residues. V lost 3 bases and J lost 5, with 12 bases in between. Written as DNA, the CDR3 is TGTGCCAGCAGCTGGAACAGGGAAAACGAGCAGTACTTC. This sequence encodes CASSWNRENEQYF.

The CDR3 protein is CASSSLVGRTYNEQFF. The CDR3 DNA follows: TGTGCCAGCAGTTCCCTTGTCGGGAGGACCTACAATGAGCAGTTCTTC. This chain links TRBV11-2 with TRBJ2-1, with TRBD2 matching over 7 bases. This CDR3 is 16 amino acids long. Germline V gives CDR1 SGHAT, CDR2 FQNNGV. J gave up 2 bases and V 6 bases, and 10 bases lay outside the gene matches.

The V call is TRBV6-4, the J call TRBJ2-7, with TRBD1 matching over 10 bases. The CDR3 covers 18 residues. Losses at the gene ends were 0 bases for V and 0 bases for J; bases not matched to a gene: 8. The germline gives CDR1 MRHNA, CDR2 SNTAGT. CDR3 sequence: CASSDSLGTGVCSYEQYF. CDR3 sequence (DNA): TGTGCCAGCAGTGACTCCTTGGGGACAGGGGTCTGCTCCTACGAGCAGTACTTC.

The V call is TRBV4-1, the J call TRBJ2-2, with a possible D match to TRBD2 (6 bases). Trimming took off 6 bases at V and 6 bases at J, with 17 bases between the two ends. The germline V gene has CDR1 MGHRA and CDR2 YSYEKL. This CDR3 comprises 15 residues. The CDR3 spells CASSLQGGGPGELFF. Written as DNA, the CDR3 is TGCGCCAGCAGTCTTCAGGGAGGAGGTCCCGGGGAGCTGTTTTTT.

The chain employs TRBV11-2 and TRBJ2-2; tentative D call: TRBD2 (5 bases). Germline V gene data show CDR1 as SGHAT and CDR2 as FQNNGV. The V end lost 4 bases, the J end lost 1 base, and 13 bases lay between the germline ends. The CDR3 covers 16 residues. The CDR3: CASSSRGSLNTGELFF. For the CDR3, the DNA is TGTGCCAGCAGCTCCCGGGGTAGCTTGAACACCGGGGAGCTGTTTTTT. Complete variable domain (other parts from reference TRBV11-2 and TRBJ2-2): EAGVAQSPRYKIIEKRQSVAFWCNPISGHATLYWYQQILGQGPKLLIQFQNNGVVDDSQLPKDRFSAERLKGVDSTLKIQPAKLEDSAVYLCASSSRGSLNTGELFFGEGSRLTVL.

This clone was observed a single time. CDR3: CASSGGGLAVSYEQYF. CDR3 bases: TGTGCCAGCAGCGGGGGAGGTCTAGCGGTATCCTACGAGCAGTACTTC. The chain combines TRBV7-2 with TRBJ2-7, with TRBD2 identical over 7 bases. With V trimmed by 5 bases and J by 1 base, 11 bases remained unmatched. Germline CDR1 reads SGHTA; CDR2 reads FQGNSA. The CDR3 loop spans 16 amino acids.

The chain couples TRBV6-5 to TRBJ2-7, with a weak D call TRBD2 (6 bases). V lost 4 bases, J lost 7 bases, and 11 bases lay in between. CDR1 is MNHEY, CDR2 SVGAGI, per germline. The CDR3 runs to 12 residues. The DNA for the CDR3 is TGTGCCAGCAGTTCCTACGGGGGAGAGCAGTACTTC. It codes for CASSSYGGEQYF.

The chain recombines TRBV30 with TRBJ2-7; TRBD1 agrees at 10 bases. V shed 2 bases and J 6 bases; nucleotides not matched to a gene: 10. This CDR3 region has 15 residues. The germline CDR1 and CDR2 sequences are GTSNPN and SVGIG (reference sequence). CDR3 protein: CAWSPRRGQGSEQYF. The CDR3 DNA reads TGTGCCTGGAGTCCCCGTCGGGGACAGGGGAGCGAGCAGTACTTC.

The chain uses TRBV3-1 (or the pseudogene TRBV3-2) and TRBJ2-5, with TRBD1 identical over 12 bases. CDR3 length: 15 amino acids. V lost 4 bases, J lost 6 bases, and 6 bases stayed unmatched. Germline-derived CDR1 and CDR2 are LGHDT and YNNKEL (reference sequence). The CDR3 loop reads CASSPRDRGRKTQYF. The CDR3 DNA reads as TGTGCCAGCAGCCCCCGGGACAGGGGGCGCAAGACCCAGTACTTC.

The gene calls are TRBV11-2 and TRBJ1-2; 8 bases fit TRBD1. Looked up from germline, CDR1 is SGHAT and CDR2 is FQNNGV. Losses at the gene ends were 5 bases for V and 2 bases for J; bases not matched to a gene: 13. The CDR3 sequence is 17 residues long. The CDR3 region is CASSQKGRSGGNYGYTF. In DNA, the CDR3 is TGTGCCAGCAGCCAAAAAGGCCGGTCAGGGGGCAACTATGGCTACACCTTC.

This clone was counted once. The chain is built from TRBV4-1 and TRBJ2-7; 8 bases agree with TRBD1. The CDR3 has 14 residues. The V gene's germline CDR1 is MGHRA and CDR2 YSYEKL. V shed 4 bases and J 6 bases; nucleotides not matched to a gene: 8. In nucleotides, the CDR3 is TGCGCCAGCAGCCCCCGGGACAGGTCGTTCGAGCAGTACTTC. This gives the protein CASSPRDRSFEQYF.

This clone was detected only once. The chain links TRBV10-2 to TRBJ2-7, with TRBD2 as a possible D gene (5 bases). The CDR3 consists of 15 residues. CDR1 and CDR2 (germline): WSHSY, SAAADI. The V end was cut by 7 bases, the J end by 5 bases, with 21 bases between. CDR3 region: CASTNSGRRSDEQYF. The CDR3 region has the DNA TGCGCCAGCACCAACAGCGGCCGGAGGTCGGACGAGCAGTACTTC.

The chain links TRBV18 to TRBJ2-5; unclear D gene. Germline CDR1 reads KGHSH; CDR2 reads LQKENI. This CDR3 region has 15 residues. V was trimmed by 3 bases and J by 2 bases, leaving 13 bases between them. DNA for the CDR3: TGTGCCAGCTCACCTGATCGGGTGAAACAAGAGACCCAGTACTTC. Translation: CASSPDRVKQETQYF.

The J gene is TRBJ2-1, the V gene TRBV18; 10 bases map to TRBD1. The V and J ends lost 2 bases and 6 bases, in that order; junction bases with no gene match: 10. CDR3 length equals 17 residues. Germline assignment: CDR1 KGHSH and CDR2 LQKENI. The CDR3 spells CASSPFIGTGDVNEQFF. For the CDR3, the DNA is TGTGCCAGCTCACCATTTATTGGGACAGGGGATGTCAATGAGCAGTTCTTC. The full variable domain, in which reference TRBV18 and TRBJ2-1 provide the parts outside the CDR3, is NAGVMQNPRHLVRRRGQEARLRCSPMKGHSHVYWYRQLPEEGLKFMVYLQKENIIDESGMPKERFSAEFPKEGPSILRIQQVVRGDSAAYFCASSPFIGTGDVNEQFFGPGTRLTVL.

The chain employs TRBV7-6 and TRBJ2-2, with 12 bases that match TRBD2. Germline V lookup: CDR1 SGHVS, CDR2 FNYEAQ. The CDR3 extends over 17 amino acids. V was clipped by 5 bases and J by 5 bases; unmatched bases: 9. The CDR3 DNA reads TGTGCCAGCAGCCCTAGCGGGAGGGCCGGCGGGACCGGGGAGCTGTTTTTT. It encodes CASSPSGRAGGTGELFF. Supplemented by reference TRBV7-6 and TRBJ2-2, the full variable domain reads GAGVSQSPRYKVTKRGQDVALRCDPISGHVSLYWYRQALGQGPEFLTYFNYEAQQDKSGLPNDRFSAERPEGSISTLTIQRTEQRDSAMYRCASSPSGRAGGTGELFFGEGSRLTVL.

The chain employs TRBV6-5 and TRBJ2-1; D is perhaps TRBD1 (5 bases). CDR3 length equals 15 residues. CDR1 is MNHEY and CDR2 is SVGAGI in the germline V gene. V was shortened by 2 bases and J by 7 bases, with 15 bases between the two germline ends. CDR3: CASSYGQGRWNEQFF. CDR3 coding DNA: TGTGCCAGCAGTTACGGGCAGGGTCGGTGGAATGAGCAGTTCTTC.

The CDR3 DNA follows: TGTGCCAGCAGTCTCGCATGGGCGGGCGCGAACACCGGGGAGCTGTTTTTT. It is translated as CASSLAWAGANTGELFF. The J gene is TRBJ2-2, the V gene TRBV2, with a possible D match to TRBD2 (5 bases). Looked up from germline, CDR1 is SNHLY and CDR2 is FYNNEI. V gave up 5 bases and J gave up 0 bases, with 16 bases separating them. The CDR3 runs 17 residues.

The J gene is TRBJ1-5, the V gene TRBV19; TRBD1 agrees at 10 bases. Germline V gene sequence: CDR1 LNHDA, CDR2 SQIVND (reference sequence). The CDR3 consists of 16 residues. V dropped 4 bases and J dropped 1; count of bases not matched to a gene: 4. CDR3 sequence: CASSRVDRGSNQPQHF. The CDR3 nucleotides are TGTGCCAGTAGTAGGGTGGACAGGGGGAGCAATCAGCCCCAGCATTTT. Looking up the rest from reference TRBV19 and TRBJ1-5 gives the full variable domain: DGGITQSPKYLFRKEGQNVTLSCEQNLNHDAMYWYRQDPGQGLRLIYYSQIVNDFQKGDIAEGYSVSREKKESFPLTVTSAQKNPTAFYLCASSRVDRGSNQPQHFGDGTRLSIL.

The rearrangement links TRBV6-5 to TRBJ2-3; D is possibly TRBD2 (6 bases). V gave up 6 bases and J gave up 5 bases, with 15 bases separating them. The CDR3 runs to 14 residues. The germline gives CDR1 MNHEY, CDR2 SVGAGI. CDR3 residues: CASSYTSIQDTQYF. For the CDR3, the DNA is TGTGCCAGCAGCTATACTAGCATCCAAGATACGCAGTATTTT.

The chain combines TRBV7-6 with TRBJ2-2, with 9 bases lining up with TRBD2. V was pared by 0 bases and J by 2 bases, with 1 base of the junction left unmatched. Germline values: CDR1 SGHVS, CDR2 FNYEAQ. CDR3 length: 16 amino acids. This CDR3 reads CASSLASGRNTGELFF. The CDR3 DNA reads TGTGCCAGCAGCTTAGCTAGCGGGAGAAACACCGGGGAGCTGTTTTTT.

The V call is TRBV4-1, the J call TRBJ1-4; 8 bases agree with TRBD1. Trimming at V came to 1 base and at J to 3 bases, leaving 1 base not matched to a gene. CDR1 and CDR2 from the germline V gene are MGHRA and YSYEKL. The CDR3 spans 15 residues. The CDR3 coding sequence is TGCGCCAGCAGCCAAGGGGGACAGGCTAATGAAAAACTGTTTTTT. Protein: CASSQGGQANEKLFF.

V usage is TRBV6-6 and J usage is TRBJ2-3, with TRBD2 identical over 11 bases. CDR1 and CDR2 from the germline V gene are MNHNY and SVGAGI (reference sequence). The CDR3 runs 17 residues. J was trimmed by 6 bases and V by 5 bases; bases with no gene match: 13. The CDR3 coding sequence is TGTGCCAGCAGTCGGGGGACTAGCGGAGGGTTGGGCGATACGCAGTATTTT. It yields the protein CASSRGTSGGLGDTQYF.

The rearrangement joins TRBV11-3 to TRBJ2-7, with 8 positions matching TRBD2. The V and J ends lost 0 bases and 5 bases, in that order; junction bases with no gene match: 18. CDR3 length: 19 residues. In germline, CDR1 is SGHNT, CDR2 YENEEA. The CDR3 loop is CASSLDGVLGVAGMHEQYF. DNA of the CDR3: TGTGCCAGCAGCTTAGATGGGGTCTTGGGGGTAGCGGGAATGCACGAGCAGTACTTC. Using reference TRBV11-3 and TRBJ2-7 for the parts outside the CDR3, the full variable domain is EAGVVQSPRYKIIEKKQPVAFWCNPISGHNTLYWYLQNLGQGPELLIRYENEEAVDDSQLPKDRFSAERLKGVDSTLKIQPAELGDSAVYLCASSLDGVLGVAGMHEQYFGPGTRLTVT.

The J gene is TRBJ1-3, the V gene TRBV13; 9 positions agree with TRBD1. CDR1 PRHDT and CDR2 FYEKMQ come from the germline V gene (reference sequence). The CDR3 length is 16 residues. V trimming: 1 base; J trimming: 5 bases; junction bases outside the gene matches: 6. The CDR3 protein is CASSLARTGARNTIYF. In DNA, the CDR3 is TGTGCCAGCAGCTTAGCCCGGACAGGGGCAAGAAACACCATATATTTT.

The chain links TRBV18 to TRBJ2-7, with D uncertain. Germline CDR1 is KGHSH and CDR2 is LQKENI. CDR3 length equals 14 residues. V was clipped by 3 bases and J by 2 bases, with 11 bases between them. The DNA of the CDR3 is TGTGCCAGCTCACCCAGTTTGGAGCCCTACGAGCAGTACTTC. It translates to CASSPSLEPYEQYF.

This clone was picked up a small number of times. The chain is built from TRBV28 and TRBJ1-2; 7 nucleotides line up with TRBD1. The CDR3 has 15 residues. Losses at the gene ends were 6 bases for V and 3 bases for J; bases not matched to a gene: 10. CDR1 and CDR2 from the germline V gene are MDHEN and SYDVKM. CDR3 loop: CASSPHDRVDYGYTF. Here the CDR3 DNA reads TGTGCCAGCAGCCCACATGACAGGGTTGACTATGGCTACACCTTC.

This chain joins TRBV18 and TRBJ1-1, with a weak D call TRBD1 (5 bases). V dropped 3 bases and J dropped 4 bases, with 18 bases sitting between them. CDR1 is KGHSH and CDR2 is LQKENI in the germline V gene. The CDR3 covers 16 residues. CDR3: CASSPWATESSTEAFF. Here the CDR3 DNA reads TGTGCCAGCTCACCTTGGGCGACAGAAAGTTCCACTGAAGCTTTCTTT. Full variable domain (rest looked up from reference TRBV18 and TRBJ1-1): NAGVMQNPRHLVRRRGQEARLRCSPMKGHSHVYWYRQLPEEGLKFMVYLQKENIIDESGMPKERFSAEFPKEGPSILRIQQVVRGDSAAYFCASSPWATESSTEAFFGQGTRLTVV.

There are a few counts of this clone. The CDR3 bases are TGTGCCTGGAGCGGCCGGGCTAGCGGATACGAGCAGTACTTC. Translating gives CAWSGRASGYEQYF. The rearrangement uses TRBV30 and TRBJ2-7; 7 bases map to TRBD2. V trimming: 3 bases; J trimming: 4 bases; junction bases outside the gene matches: 9. Germline CDR1 is GTSNPN and CDR2 is SVGIG (reference sequence). There are 14 residues in the CDR3.

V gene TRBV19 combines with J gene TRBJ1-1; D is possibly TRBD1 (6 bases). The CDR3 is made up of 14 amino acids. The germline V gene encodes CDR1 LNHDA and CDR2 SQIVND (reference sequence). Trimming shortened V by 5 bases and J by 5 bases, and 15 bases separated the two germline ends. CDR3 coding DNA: TGTGCCAGTAGTGATCCCAGGGGACGGACTGAAGCTTTCTTT. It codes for CASSDPRGRTEAFF.

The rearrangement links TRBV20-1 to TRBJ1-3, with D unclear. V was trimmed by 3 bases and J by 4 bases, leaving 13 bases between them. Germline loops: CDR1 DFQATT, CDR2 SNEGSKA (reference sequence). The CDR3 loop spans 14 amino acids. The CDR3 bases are TGCAGTGCTAGTTTTCACGCGTTGGGAAACACCATATATTTT. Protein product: CSASFHALGNTIYF.

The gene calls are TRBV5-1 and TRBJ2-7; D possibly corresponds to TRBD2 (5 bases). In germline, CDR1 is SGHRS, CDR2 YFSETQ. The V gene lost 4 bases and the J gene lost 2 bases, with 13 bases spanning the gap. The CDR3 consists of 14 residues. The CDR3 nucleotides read TGCGCCAGCAGCAGAGATGACGGGACCTACGAGCAGTACTTC. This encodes CASSRDDGTYEQYF.